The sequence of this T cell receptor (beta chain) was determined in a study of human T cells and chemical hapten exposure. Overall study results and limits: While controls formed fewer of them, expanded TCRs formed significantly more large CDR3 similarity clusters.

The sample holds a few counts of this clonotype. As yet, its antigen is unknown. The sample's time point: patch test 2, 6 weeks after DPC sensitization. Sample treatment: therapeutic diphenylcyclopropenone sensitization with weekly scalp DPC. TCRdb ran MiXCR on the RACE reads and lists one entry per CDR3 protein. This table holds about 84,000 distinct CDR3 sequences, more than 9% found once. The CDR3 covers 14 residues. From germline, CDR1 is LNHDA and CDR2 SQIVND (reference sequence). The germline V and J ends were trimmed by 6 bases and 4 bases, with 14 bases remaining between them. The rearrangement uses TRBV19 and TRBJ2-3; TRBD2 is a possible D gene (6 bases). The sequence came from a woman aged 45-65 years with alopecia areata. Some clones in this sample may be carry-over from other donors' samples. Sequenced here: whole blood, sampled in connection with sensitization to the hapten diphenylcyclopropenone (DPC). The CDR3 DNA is TGTGCCAGTAGGCTACGGGAGCTCGCAGATACGCAGTATTTT. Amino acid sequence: CASRLRELADTQYF.